These 6 T cell receptor beta chains were sequenced from one sample in a study of cytomegalovirus exposure and HLA in healthy donors. Primers for the PCR totalled 60 Vbeta and 13 Jbeta. The protocol was immunoSEQ multiplex PCR, while the TCRdb copy is restricted to in-frame clones and leaves out a portion. The sample holds 50,000 or so clones, less than 70% seen once. Sequences were obtained from PBMCs. The receptors originated from a human donor in good health.

Of note for this clone: The same CDR3 arises from other DNA sequences in this sample as well. The chain uses TRBV11-2 and TRBJ2-3; 11 positions match TRBD2. Looked up from germline, CDR1 is SGHAT and CDR2 is FQNNGV. V was pared by 3 bases and J by 3 bases, with 5 bases of the junction left unmatched. The CDR3 runs 16 residues. CDR3 loop: CASSLLAGGRTDTQYF. The CDR3, as DNA: TGTGCCAGCAGCTTGCTAGCGGGGGGCAGGACAGATACGCAGTATTTT.

The CDR3 reads CASSWRGSGTGGGNEQFF. In nucleotides, the CDR3 is TGCGCCAGCAGCTGGCGGGGTTCTGGGACAGGGGGAGGAAATGAGCAGTTCTTC. This chain connects TRBV5-1 to TRBJ2-1, with 11 bases identical to TRBD1. The CDR3 covers 18 residues. V gave up 3 bases and J gave up 7 bases; unmatched junction bases: 15. The germline V gene encodes CDR1 SGHRS and CDR2 YFSETQ. The whole variable domain, filled in from reference TRBV5-1 and TRBJ2-1, reads KAGVTQTPRYLIKTRGQQVTLSCSPISGHRSVSWYQQTPGQGLQFLFEYFSETQRNKGNFPGRFSGRQFSNSRSEMNVSTLELGDSALYLCASSWRGSGTGGGNEQFFGPGTRLTVL.

The rearrangement joins TRBV7-9 to TRBJ2-2, with D perhaps matching TRBD1 (5 bases). The CDR3 totals 15 residues. The V and J ends lost 5 bases and 1 base respectively, with 11 bases between them. Germline CDR1 SEHNR, CDR2 FQNEAQ (reference sequence). In nucleotides, the CDR3 is TGTGCCAGCAGCCGACAGCCCTTGAACACCGGGGAGCTGTTTTTT. Translated, it gives CASSRQPLNTGELFF.

The chain joins TRBV11-2 to TRBJ2-1, with D uncertain. Looked up from germline, CDR1 is SGHAT and CDR2 is FQNNGV. This CDR3 contains 13 residues. Trimming removed 2 bases from V and 4 bases from J, with 6 bases in between. CDR3 sequence: CASSLTVYNEQFF. CDR3 DNA sequence: TGTGCCAGCAGCTTAACGGTATACAATGAGCAGTTCTTC.

This chain connects TRBV7-2 to TRBJ2-5; D unresolved. V lost 1 base to trimming and J lost 4 bases, with 7 bases between them. The CDR3 totals 13 residues. Germline V gene sequence: CDR1 SGHTA, CDR2 FQGNSA. DNA for the CDR3: TGTGCCAGCAGCTTAGTGTACGGAGAGACCCAGTACTTC. Protein sequence: CASSLVYGETQYF.

The V and J genes are TRBV30 and TRBJ1-1; 8 bases are shared with TRBD1. The trim removed 4 bases at V and 0 bases at J, leaving 7 bases unmatched. The CDR3 runs 15 residues. CDR1 GTSNPN and CDR2 SVGIG come from the germline V gene (reference sequence). As DNA, the CDR3 is TGTGCCTGGACTAGCAGGGGGCTTATGAACACTGAAGCTTTCTTT. This codes for CAWTSRGLMNTEAFF.